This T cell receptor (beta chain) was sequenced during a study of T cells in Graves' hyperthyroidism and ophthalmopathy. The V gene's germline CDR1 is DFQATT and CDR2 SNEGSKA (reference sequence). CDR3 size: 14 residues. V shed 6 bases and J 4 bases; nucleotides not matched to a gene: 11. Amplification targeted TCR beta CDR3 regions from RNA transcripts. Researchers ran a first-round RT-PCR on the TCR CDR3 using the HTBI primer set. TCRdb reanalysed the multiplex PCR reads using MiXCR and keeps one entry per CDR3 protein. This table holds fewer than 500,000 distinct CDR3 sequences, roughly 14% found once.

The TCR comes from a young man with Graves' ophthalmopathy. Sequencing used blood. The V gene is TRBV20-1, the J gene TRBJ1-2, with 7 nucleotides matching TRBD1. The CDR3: CSAKNRGGIYGYTF. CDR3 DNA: TGCAGTGCAAAAAACAGGGGTGGAATCTATGGCTACACCTTC.